The table lists the clone carrying this T cell receptor (beta chain) with a count of one. Its antigen is as yet unknown. This specimen belongs to a study of OX40 agonist ivuxolimab in advanced cancers. Turning to the study itself: Ivuxolimab is an agonistic anti-OX40 (CD134) antibody, and patients were treated with it. At 0.01 to 10 mg/kg, ivuxolimab was administered intravenously to patients every 2 weeks.

Germline CDR1 reads LGHNA; CDR2 reads YSLEER. CDR3 size: 13 residues. V lost 1 base to trimming and J lost 6 bases, with 9 bases between them. Measured with immunoSEQ multiplex PCR; TCRdb has only the in-frame clones, and not every one. The sample carries 90,000 to 130,000 clones, 89% recorded once. Whole-study results and caveats: CD4+ and CD8+ blood T cells expanded clonally by week 6 at 0.1 to 3.0 mg/kg.

The gene calls are TRBV4-3 and TRBJ1-2, with D uncertain. The sequence derives from an adult with an advanced solid tumor such as melanoma, head and neck, liver or kidney cancer. Here the sequenced sample was CD4+ or CD8+ T cells sorted from blood, taken in a trial of the OX40 agonist ivuxolimab. As DNA, the CDR3 is TGCGCCAGCAGCCAAGTGGGTCGGGATGGCTACACCTTC. Translated: CASSQVGRDGYTF.